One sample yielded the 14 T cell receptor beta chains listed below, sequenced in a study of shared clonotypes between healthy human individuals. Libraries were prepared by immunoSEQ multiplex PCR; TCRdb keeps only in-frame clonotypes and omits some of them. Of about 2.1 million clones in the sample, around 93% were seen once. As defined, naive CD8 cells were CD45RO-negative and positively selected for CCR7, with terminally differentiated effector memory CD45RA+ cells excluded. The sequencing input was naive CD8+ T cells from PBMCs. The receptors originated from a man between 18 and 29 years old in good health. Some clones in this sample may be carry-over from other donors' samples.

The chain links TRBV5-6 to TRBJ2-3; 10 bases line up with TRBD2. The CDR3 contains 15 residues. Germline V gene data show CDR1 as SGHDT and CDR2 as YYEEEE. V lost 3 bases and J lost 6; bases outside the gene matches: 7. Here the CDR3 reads CASSSLAGVGDTQYF. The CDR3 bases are TGTGCCAGCAGCTCGCTAGCGGGAGTAGGGGATACGCAGTATTTT. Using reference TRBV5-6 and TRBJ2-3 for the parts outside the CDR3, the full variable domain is DAGVTQSPTHLIKTRGQQVTLRCSPKSGHDTVSWYQQALGQGPQFIFQYYEEEERQRGNFPDRFSGHQFPNYSSELNVNALLLGDSALYLCASSSLAGVGDTQYFGPGTRLTVL.

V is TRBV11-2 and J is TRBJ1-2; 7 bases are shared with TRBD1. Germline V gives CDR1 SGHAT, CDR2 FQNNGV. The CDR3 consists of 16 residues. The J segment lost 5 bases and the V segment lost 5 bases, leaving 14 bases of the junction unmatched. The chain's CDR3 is CASSHAYLTGKYGYTF. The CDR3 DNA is TGTGCCAGCAGCCACGCCTATTTGACAGGGAAGTATGGCTACACCTTC.

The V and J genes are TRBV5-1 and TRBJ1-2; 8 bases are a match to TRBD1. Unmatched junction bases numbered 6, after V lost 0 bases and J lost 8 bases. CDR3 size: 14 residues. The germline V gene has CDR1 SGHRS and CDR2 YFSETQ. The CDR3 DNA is TGCGCCAGCAGCTTGGCCGACAGGGGTGAGGGCTACACCTTC. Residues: CASSLADRGEGYTF.

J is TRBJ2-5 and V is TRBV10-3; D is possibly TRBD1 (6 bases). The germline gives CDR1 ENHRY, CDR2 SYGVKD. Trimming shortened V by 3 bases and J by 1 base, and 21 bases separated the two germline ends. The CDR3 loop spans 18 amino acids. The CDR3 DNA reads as TGTGCCATCAGTGATCTACCGACTCAGGGGATACTCCAAGAGACCCAGTACTTC. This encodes CAISDLPTQGILQETQYF.

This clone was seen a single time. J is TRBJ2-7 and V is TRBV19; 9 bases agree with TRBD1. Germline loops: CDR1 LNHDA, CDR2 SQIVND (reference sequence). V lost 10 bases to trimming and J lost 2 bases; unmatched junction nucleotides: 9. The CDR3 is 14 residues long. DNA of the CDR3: TGTGCCACGGGCGAGGGACAGGGCCCCTACGAGCAGTACTTC. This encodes CATGEGQGPYEQYF.

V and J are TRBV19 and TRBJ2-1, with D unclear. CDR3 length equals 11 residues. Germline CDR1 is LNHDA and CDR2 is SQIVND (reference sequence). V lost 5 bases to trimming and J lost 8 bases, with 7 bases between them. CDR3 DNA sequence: TGTGCCAGTAGTTCGTTCGATGAGCAGTTCTTC. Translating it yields CASSSFDEQFF. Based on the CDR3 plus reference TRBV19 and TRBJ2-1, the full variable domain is DGGITQSPKYLFRKEGQNVTLSCEQNLNHDAMYWYRQDPGQGLRLIYYSQIVNDFQKGDIAEGYSVSREKKESFPLTVTSAQKNPTAFYLCASSSFDEQFFGPGTRLTVL.

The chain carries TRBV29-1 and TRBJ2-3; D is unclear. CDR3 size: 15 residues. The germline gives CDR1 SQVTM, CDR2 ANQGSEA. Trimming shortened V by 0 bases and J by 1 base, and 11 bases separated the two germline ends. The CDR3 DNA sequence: TGCAGCGTTGAAGATTTGGGGTCGGGCACAGATACGCAGTATTTT. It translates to CSVEDLGSGTDTQYF.

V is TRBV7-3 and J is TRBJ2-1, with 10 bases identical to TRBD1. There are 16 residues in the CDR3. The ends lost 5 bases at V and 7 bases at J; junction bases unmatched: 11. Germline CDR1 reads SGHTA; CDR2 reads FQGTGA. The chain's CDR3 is CASSLQTGGAENEQFF. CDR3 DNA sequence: TGTGCCAGCAGCCTTCAGACAGGGGGCGCTGAGAATGAGCAGTTCTTC.

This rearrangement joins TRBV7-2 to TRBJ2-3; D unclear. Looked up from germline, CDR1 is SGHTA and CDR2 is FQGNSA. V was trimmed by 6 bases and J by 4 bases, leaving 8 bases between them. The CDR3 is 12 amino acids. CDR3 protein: CASRVPPDTQYF. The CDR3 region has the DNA TGTGCCAGCAGGGTTCCCCCAGATACGCAGTATTTT.

In nucleotides, the CDR3 is TGTGCCAGCAGCGGACCCCTCAAGGGAGGGCCCCTAGAGCAGTACTTC. This translates into CASSGPLKGGPLEQYF. This chain uses TRBV14 with TRBJ2-7; 7 bases align to TRBD2. CDR3 length: 16 amino acids. Germline CDR1 is SGHDN and CDR2 is FVKESK. After removal of 5 bases from V and 7 bases from J, the junction contained 17 bases not matched to a gene.

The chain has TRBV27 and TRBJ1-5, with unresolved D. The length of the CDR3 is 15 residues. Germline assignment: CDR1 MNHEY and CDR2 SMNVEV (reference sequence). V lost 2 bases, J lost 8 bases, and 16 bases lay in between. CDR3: CASSLTAGLAEPQHF. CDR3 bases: TGTGCCAGCAGTTTAACGGCTGGGTTGGCGGAGCCCCAGCATTTT.

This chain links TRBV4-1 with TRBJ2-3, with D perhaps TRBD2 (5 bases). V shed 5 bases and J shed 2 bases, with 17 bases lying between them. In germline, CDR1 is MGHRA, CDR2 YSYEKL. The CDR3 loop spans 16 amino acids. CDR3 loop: CASSAGPKTNTDTQYF. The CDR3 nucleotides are TGCGCCAGCAGCGCGGGCCCCAAGACTAACACAGATACGCAGTATTTT.

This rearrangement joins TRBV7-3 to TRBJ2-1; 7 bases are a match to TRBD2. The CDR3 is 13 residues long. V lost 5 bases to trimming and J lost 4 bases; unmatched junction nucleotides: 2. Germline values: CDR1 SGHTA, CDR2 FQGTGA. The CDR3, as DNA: TGTGCCAGCAGCCTGCGGGAGTACAATGAGCAGTTCTTC. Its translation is CASSLREYNEQFF.

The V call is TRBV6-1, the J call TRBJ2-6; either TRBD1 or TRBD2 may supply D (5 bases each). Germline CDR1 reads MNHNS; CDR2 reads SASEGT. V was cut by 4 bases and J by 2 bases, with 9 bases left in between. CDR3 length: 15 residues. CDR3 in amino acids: CASSALGAGANVLTF. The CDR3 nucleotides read TGTGCCAGCAGTGCCTTGGGGGCTGGGGCCAACGTCCTGACTTTC.